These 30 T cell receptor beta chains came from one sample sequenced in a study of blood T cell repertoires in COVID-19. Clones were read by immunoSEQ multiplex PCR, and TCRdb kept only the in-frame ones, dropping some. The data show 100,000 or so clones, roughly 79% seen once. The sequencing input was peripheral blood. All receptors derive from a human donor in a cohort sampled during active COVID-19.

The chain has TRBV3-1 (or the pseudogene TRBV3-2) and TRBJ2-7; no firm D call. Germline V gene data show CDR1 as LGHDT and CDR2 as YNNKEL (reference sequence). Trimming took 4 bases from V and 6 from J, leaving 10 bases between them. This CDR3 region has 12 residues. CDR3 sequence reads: CASSLLDGEQYF. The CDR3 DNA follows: TGTGCCAGCAGCCTCCTAGACGGCGAGCAGTACTTC.

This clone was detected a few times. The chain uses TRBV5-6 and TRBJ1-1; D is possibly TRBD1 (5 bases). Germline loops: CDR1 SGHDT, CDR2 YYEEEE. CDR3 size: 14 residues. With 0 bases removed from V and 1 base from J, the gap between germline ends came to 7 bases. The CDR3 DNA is TGTGCCAGCAGCTTGGCAGGGCCGAACACTGAAGCTTTCTTT. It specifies CASSLAGPNTEAFF.

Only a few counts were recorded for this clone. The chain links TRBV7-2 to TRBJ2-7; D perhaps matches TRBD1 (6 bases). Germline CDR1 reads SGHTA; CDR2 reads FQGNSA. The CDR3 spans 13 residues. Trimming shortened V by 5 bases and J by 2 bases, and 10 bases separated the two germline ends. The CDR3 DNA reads TGTGCCAGCAGCCAAAGGACAGCCTACGAGCAGTACTTC. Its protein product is CASSQRTAYEQYF.

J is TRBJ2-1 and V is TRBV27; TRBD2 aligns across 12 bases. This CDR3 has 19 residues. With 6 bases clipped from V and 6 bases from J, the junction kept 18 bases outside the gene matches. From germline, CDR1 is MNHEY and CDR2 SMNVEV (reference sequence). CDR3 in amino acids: CASRRLAGVPNPNFNEQFF. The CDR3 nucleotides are TGTGCCAGCAGGCGACTAGCGGGAGTACCCAACCCAAATTTCAATGAGCAGTTCTTC.

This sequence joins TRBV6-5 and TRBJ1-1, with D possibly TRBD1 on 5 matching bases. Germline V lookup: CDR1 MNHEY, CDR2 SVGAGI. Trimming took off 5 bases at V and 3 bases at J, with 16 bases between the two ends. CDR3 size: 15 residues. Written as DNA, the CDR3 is TGTGCCAGCAGTCGCAGTGGGGCGACGGACACTGAAGCTTTCTTT. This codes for CASSRSGATDTEAFF.

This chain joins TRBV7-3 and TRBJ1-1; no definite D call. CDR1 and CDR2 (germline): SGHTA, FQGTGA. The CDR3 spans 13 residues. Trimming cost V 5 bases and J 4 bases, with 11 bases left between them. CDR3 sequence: CASSPLPSTEAFF. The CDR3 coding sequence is TGTGCCAGCAGCCCCCTTCCCAGCACTGAAGCTTTCTTT.

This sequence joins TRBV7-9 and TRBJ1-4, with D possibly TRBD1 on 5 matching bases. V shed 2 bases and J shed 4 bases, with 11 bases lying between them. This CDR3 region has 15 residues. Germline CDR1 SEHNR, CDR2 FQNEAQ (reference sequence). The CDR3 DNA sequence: TGTGCCAGCAGCTTAAATAGACAGTTTAATGAAAAACTGTTTTTT. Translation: CASSLNRQFNEKLFF.

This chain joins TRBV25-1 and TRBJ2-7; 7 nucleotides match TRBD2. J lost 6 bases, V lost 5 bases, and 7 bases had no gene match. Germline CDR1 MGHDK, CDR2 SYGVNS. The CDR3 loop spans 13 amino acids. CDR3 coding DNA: TGTGCCAGCAGTAGGACTAGAAGCGGCGAGCAGTACTTC. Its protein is CASSRTRSGEQYF.

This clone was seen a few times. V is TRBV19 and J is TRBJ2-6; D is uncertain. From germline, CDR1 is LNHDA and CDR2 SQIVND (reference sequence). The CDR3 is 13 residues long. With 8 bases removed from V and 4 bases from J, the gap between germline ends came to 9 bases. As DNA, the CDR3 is TGTGCCAGTTTTCTAAGAGGGGCCAACGTCCTGACTTTC. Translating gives CASFLRGANVLTF.

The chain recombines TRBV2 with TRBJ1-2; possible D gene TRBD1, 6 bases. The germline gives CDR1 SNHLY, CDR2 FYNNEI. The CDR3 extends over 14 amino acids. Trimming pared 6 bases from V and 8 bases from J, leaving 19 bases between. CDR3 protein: CASSADSTPAGYTF. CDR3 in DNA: TGTGCCAGCAGCGCGGACAGTACGCCAGCGGGCTACACCTTC.

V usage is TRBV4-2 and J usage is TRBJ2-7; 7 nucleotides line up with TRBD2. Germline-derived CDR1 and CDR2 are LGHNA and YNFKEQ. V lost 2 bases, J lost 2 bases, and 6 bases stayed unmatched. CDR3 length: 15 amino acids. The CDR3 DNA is TGTGCCAGCAGCCAATTGAGCGGGGACCCCTACGAGCAGTACTTC. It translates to CASSQLSGDPYEQYF.

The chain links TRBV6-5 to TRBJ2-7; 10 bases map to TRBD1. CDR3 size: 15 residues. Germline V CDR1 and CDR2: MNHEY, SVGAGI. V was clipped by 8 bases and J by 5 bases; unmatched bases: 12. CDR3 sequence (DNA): TGTGCCAGCCAGGTTACGGGACAGGGGCTCGACGAGCAGTACTTC. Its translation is CASQVTGQGLDEQYF.

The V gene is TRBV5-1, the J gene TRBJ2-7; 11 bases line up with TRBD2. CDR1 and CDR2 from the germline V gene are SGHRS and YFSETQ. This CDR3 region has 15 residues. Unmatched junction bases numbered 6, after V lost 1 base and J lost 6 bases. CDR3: CASSLSTSGSGEQYF. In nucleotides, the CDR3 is TGCGCCAGCAGCTTGTCAACTAGCGGGAGCGGCGAGCAGTACTTC.

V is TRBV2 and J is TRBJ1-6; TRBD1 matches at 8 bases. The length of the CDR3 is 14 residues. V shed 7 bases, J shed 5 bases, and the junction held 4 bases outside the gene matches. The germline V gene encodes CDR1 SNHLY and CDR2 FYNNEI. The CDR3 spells CASTGTGNNSPLHF. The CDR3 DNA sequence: TGTGCCAGCACCGGGACAGGCAATAATTCACCCCTCCACTTT.

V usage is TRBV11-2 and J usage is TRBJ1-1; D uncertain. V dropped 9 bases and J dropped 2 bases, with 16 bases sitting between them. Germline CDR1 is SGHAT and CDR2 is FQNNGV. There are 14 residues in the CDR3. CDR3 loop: CASSSLSLNTEAFF. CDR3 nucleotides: TGTGCCAGTAGCAGCTTAAGTCTCAACACTGAAGCTTTCTTT.

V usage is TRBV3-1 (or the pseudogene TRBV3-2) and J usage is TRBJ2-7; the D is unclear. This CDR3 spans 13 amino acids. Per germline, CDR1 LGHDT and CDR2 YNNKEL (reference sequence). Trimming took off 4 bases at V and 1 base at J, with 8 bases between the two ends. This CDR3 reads CASSRVGSYEQYF. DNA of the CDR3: TGTGCCAGCAGCCGAGTCGGGTCCTACGAGCAGTACTTC.

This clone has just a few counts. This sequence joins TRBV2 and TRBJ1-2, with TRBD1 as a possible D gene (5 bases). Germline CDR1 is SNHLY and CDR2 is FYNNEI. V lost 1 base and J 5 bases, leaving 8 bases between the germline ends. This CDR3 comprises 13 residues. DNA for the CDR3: TGTGCCAGCAGTGAAGGCAGGGCGTATGGCTACACCTTC. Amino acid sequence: CASSEGRAYGYTF.

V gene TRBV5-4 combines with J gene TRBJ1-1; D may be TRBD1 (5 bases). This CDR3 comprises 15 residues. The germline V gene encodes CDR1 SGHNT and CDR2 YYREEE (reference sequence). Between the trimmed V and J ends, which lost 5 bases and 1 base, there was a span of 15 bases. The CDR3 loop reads CASSSRQTWNTEAFF. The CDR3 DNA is TGTGCCAGCAGTTCGAGACAGACCTGGAACACTGAAGCTTTCTTT.

CDR3 nucleotides: TGTGCCAGACGACATCAACTAGGGCAGTACTTC. This codes for CARRHQLGQYF. The V and J genes are TRBV27 and TRBJ2-7, with a possible D match to TRBD2 (5 bases). CDR1 is MNHEY and CDR2 is SMNVEV in the germline V gene (reference sequence). The germline V and J ends were trimmed by 9 bases and 9 bases, with 15 bases remaining between them. There are 11 residues in the CDR3.

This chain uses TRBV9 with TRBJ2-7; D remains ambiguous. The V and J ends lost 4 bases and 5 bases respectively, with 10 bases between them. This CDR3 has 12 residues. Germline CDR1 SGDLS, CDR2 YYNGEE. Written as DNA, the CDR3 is TGTGCCAGCAGCCCCTCTCTCCACGAGCAGTACTTC. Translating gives CASSPSLHEQYF.

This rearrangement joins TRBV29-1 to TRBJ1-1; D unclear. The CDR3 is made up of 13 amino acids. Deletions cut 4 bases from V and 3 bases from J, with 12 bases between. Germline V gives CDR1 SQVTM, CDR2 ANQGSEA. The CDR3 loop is CSVGDSGDTEAFF. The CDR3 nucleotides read TGCAGCGTTGGTGACTCCGGGGACACTGAAGCTTTCTTT.

CDR3 region: CASSSGLAGANEQFF. CDR3 bases: TGTGCCAGCAGCTCGGGACTAGCGGGAGCCAATGAGCAGTTCTTC. The genes are TRBV7-2 and TRBJ2-1; 14 bases agree with TRBD2. Per the germline V gene, CDR1 is SGHTA and CDR2 is FQGNSA. CDR3 size: 15 residues. The V gene end was trimmed by 4 bases and the J gene end by 6 bases; junction bases not matched to a gene: 2.

CDR3 in amino acids: CSVEELAGGNTDTQYF. DNA of the CDR3: TGCAGCGTTGAGGAACTAGCGGGAGGGAACACAGATACGCAGTATTTT. This chain connects TRBV29-1 to TRBJ2-3; 13 bases line up with TRBD2. The CDR3 loop spans 16 amino acids. The junction had 5 bases not matched to a gene; V was cut back by 3 bases and J by 2 bases. The germline V gene has CDR1 SQVTM and CDR2 ANQGSEA.

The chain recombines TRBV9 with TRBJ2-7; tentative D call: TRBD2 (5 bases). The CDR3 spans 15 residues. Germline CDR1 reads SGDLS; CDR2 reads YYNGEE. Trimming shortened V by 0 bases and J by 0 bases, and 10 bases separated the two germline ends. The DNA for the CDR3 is TGTGCCAGCAGCGTAGCGGGATTAAGCTCCTACGAGCAGTACTTC. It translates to CASSVAGLSSYEQYF.

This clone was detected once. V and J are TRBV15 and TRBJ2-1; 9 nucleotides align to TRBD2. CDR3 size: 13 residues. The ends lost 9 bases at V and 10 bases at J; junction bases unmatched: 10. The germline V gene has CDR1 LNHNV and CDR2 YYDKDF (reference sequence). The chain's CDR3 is CATSIAGASEQFF. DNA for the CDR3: TGTGCCACTTCTATAGCGGGAGCGAGCGAGCAGTTCTTC. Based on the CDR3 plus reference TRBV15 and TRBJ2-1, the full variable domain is DAMVIQNPRYQVTQFGKPVTLSCSQTLNHNVMYWYQQKSSQAPKLLFHYYDKDFNNEADTPDNFQSRRPNTSFCFLDIRSPGLGDTAMYLCATSIAGASEQFFGPGTRLTVL.

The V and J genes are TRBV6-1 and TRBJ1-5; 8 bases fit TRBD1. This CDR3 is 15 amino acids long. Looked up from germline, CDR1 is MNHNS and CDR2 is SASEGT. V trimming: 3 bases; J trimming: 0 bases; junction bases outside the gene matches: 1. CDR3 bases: TGTGCCAGCAGTGAGACAGGGGATAGCAATCAGCCCCAGCATTTT. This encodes CASSETGDSNQPQHF.

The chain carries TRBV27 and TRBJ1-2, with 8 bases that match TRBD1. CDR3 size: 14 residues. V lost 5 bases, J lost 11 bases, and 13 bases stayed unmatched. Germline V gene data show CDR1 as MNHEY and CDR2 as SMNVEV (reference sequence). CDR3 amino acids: CASSTGDRNRRYTF. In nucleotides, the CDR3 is TGTGCCAGCAGTACGGGGGACAGGAATAGGCGGTACACCTTC.

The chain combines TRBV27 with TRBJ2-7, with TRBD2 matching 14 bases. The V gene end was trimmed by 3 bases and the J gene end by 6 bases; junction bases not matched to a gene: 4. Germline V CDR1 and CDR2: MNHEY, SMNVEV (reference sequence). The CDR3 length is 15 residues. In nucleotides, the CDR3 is TGTGCCAGCAGTTTGAGGGGACTAGCGGGAGTCGAGCAGTACTTC. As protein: CASSLRGLAGVEQYF.

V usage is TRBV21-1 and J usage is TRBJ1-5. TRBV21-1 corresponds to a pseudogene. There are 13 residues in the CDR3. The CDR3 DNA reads TGTGCCAGCCTAAGACTTTTAAATCAGCCCCAGCATTTT. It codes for CASLRLLNQPQHF.

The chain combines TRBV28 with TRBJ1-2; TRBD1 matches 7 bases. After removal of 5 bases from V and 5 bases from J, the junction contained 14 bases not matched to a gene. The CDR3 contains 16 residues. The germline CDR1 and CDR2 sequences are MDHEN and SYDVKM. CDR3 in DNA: TGTGCCAGCAGTCCTCGGGACAGAGGGGCCCAATATGGCTACACCTTC. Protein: CASSPRDRGAQYGYTF.